This TCR beta chain originates from a study of response to subunit inactivated influenza vaccine. Germline CDR1 and CDR2: SEHNR and FQNEAQ (reference sequence). With 5 bases removed from V and 5 bases from J, the gap between germline ends came to 15 bases. The CDR3 runs 15 residues. As regards this clonotype: The target antigen is unknown.

TCRdb used MiXCR to reprocess the RT-PCR reads, holding one entry per CDR3 protein. The sample yields more than 450,000 distinct CDR3 sequences, 12% seen once. General study points: After each seasonal influenza vaccination, few new T cells are recruited, the authors suggested.

This chain joins TRBV7-9 and TRBJ1-4; D is uncertain. The sample was PBMCs from blood, taken on the day of vaccination. The clonotype was recovered from a man aged 50-60 years who received an inactivated influenza vaccine. The CDR3 DNA reads TGTGCCAGCAGCCTAAGTGGCTCCGGAAATGAAAAACTGTTTTTT. Amino acid sequence: CASSLSGSGNEKLFF.